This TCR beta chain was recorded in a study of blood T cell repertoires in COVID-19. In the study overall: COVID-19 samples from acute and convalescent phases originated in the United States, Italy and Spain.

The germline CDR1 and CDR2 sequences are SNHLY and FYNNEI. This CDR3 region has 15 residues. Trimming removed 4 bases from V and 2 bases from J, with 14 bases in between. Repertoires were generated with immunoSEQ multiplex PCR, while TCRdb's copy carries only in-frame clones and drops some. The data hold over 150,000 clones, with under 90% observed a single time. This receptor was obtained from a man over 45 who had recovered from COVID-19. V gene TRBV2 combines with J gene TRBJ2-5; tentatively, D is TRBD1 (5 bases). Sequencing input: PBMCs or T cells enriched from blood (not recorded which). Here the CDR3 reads CASSVFMTVQETQYF. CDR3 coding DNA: TGTGCCAGCAGTGTCTTCATGACAGTTCAAGAGACCCAGTACTTC.